The table lists the clone carrying this T cell receptor beta chain with a few counts. The CDR3 spans 13 residues. V was cut by 4 bases and J by 4 bases, with 8 bases left in between. Germline CDR1 SGHDN, CDR2 FVKESK. TCRdb's table, derived via immunoSEQ multiplex PCR, lists solely in-frame clones and lacks some. Of 40,000 to 45,000 clones listed, roughly 89% are singletons. This record belongs to a study of T cell changes during pregnancy in multiple sclerosis. Sample: CD4+ T cells from peripheral blood mononuclear cells, taken in the first trimester of pregnancy. The chain employs TRBV14 and TRBJ2-1, with a weak D call TRBD2 (6 bases). This sequence originates from a female donor with multiple sclerosis, enrolled in a pregnancy study. This CDR3 is CASSPGLYNEQFF. Here the CDR3 DNA reads TGTGCCAGCAGCCCGGGACTGTACAATGAGCAGTTCTTC. Based on the CDR3 plus reference TRBV14 and TRBJ2-1, the full variable domain is EAGVTQFPSHSVIEKGQTVTLRCDPISGHDNLYWYRRVMGKEIKFLLHFVKESKQDESGMPNNRFLAERTGGTYSTLKVQPAELEDSGVYFCASSPGLYNEQFFGPGTRLTVL.